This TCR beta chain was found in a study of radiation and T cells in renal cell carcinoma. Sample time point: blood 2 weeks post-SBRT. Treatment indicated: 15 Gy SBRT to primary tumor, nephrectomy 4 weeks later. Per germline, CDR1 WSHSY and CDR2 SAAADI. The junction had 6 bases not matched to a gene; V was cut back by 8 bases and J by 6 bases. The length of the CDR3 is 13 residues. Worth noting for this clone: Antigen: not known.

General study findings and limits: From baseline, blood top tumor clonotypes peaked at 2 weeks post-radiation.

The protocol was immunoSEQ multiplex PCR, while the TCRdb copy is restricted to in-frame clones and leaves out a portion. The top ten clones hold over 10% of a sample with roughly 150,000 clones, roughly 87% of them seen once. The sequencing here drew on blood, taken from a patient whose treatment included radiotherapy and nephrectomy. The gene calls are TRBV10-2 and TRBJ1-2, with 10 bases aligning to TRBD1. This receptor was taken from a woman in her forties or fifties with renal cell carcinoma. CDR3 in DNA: TGCGCCAGCCTGTCCGGGACAGGGGATGGCTACACCTTC. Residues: CASLSGTGDGYTF.